The rows below give T cell receptor beta chains drawn from one sample of a study of shared T cell receptors in the human thymus. Clones were read by immunoSEQ multiplex PCR, and TCRdb kept only the in-frame ones, dropping some. The sample includes roughly 500,000 clones, 78% of them seen just once. The data were also submitted as part of a second study, on human thymus T cells.

The sequenced material came from thymocytes. The receptors shown here come from a boy younger than two with a congenital heart defect. CDR3s include the opening cysteine and the closing phenylalanine or tryptophan. D genes are given only for firm matches. Only part of the rows carry a size: once, few, many, or a class if the clone is expanded.

D gene: TRBD1
CDR3 length: 15
J gene: TRBJ2-7
V gene: TRBV11-2
clone size: -
CDR3 protein: CASSLATGENYEQYF
CDR3 DNA: TGTGCCAGCAGCTTAGCCACAGGGGAGAATTACGAGCAGTACTTC

D gene: TRBD2
CDR3 length: 17
J gene: TRBJ2-7
V gene: TRBV7-2
clone size: -
CDR3 protein: CASSLVWASGSEYEQYF
CDR3 DNA: TGTGCCAGCAGCTTAGTTTGGGCTAGCGGGAGTGAATACGAGCAGTACTTC

D gene: -
CDR3 length: 16
J gene: TRBJ1-2
V gene: TRBV5-1
clone size: -
CDR3 protein: CASSLQNGGSGYGYTF
CDR3 DNA: TGCGCCAGCAGCTTGCAGAACGGGGGGTCCGGCTATGGCTACACCTTC

D gene: TRBD2
CDR3 length: 16
J gene: TRBJ2-7
V gene: TRBV18
clone size: -
CDR3 protein: CASSPPGLSPHYEQYF
CDR3 DNA: TGTGCCAGCTCACCGCCGGGACTAAGTCCCCACTACGAGCAGTACTTC

D gene: TRBD2
CDR3 length: 22
J gene: TRBJ2-2
V gene: TRBV4-2
clone size: -
CDR3 protein: CASSQVPGTSDTTFANTGELFF
CDR3 DNA: TGTGCCAGCAGCCAAGTCCCCGGAACTAGCGATACCACATTCGCGAACACCGGGGAGCTGTTTTTT

D gene: -
CDR3 length: 18
J gene: TRBJ2-2
V gene: TRBV4-3
clone size: -
CDR3 protein: CASSQGRLVGLNTGELFF
CDR3 DNA: TGCGCCAGCAGCCAAGGTAGGCTGGTGGGACTCAACACCGGGGAGCTGTTTTTT

D gene: -
CDR3 length: 16
J gene: TRBJ2-4
V gene: TRBV4-3
clone size: -
CDR3 protein: CASSSTTEFRKNIQYF
CDR3 DNA: TGCGCCAGCAGCTCCACGACTGAGTTTCGGAAAAACATTCAGTACTTC

D gene: -
CDR3 length: 15
J gene: TRBJ1-1
V gene: TRBV2
clone size: -
CDR3 protein: CASRPMGGIPTEAFF
CDR3 DNA: TGTGCCAGCAGACCCATGGGCGGGATCCCCACTGAAGCTTTCTTT

D gene: TRBD2
CDR3 length: 15
J gene: TRBJ2-1
V gene: TRBV5-6
clone size: -
CDR3 protein: CASSLGLAGDNEQFF
CDR3 DNA: TGTGCCAGCAGCCTTGGACTAGCGGGAGACAATGAGCAGTTCTTC

D gene: -
CDR3 length: 16
J gene: TRBJ1-1
V gene: TRBV5-1
clone size: -
CDR3 protein: CASSLRAGARDTEAFF
CDR3 DNA: TGCGCCAGCAGCTTGAGGGCGGGGGCGAGGGACACTGAAGCTTTCTTT

D gene: TRBD2
CDR3 length: 16
J gene: TRBJ2-7
V gene: TRBV15
clone size: -
CDR3 protein: CATSFASGRVNDEQYF
CDR3 DNA: TGTGCCACCAGCTTTGCTAGCGGGAGGGTGAACGACGAGCAGTACTTC

D gene: TRBD2
CDR3 length: 15
J gene: TRBJ2-7
V gene: TRBV4-1
clone size: few
CDR3 protein: CASSQGAGGGYEQYF
CDR3 DNA: TGCGCCAGCAGCCAAGGAGCGGGAGGGGGTTACGAGCAGTACTTC

D gene: -
CDR3 length: 14
J gene: TRBJ2-7
V gene: TRBV6-5
clone size: few
CDR3 protein: CASSYQGNSYEQYF
CDR3 DNA: TGTGCCAGCAGTTACCAGGGAAACTCCTACGAGCAGTACTTC

D gene: TRBD2
CDR3 length: 24
J gene: TRBJ2-4
V gene: TRBV13
clone size: -
CDR3 protein: CASSFSRTSGRGSGARAAKNIQYF
CDR3 DNA: TGTGCCAGCAGCTTCTCTCGGACTAGCGGGAGAGGGAGCGGAGCCAGGGCGGCCAAAAACATTCAGTACTTC

D gene: TRBD2
CDR3 length: 14
J gene: TRBJ2-1
V gene: TRBV28
clone size: -
CDR3 protein: CASRVASGIQKQFF
CDR3 DNA: TGTGCCAGCAGAGTGGCTAGCGGGATCCAAAAGCAGTTCTTC

D gene: -
CDR3 length: 14
J gene: TRBJ2-2
V gene: TRBV5-6
clone size: few
CDR3 protein: CASSFYRESGELFF
CDR3 DNA: TGTGCCAGCAGCTTCTACAGGGAATCCGGGGAGCTGTTTTTT

D gene: -
CDR3 length: 15
J gene: TRBJ2-3
V gene: TRBV5-6
clone size: -
CDR3 protein: CASSLEFEETDTQYF
CDR3 DNA: TGTGCCAGCAGCTTGGAGTTCGAAGAGACAGATACGCAGTATTTT

D gene: TRBD1
CDR3 length: 16
J gene: TRBJ1-5
V gene: TRBV2
clone size: -
CDR3 protein: CASSEAGQKPNQPQHF
CDR3 DNA: TGTGCCAGCAGTGAAGCGGGACAGAAACCCAATCAGCCCCAGCATTTT

D gene: -
CDR3 length: 15
J gene: TRBJ2-1
V gene: TRBV5-4
clone size: few
CDR3 protein: CASSPAGSSYNEQFF
CDR3 DNA: TGTGCCAGCAGCCCCGCAGGTAGCTCCTACAATGAGCAGTTCTTC

D gene: TRBD1
CDR3 length: 16
J gene: TRBJ2-2
V gene: TRBV4-3
clone size: -
CDR3 protein: CASGPAGTGAPTKLFF
CDR3 DNA: TGCGCCAGCGGACCGGCCGGGACAGGGGCCCCTACGAAGCTGTTTTTT

D gene: -
CDR3 length: 16
J gene: TRBJ1-3
V gene: TRBV7-9
clone size: few
CDR3 protein: CASSLDQGISGNTIYF
CDR3 DNA: TGTGCCAGCAGCCTGGATCAGGGGATCTCTGGAAACACCATATATTTT

D gene: -
CDR3 length: 14
J gene: TRBJ2-7
V gene: TRBV14
clone size: -
CDR3 protein: CASSHPGGDDEQYF
CDR3 DNA: TGTGCCAGCAGCCACCCCGGAGGGGACGACGAGCAGTACTTC

D gene: TRBD1
CDR3 length: 12
J gene: TRBJ2-3
V gene: TRBV19
clone size: -
CDR3 protein: CASISDRGTQYF
CDR3 DNA: TGTGCCAGTATCTCAGACAGGGGCACGCAGTATTTT

D gene: -
CDR3 length: 16
J gene: TRBJ2-7
V gene: TRBV21-1
clone size: -
CDR3 protein: CASSTSGGHISYEQYF
CDR3 DNA: TGTGCCAGCAGCACTAGCGGGGGCCATATTTCCTACGAGCAGTACTTC

D gene: TRBD1
CDR3 length: 15
J gene: TRBJ1-3
V gene: TRBV25-1
clone size: -
CDR3 protein: CASSGLRGPGNTIYF
CDR3 DNA: TGTGCCAGCAGTGGGCTCAGGGGGCCTGGAAACACCATATATTTT

D gene: TRBD2
CDR3 length: 16
J gene: TRBJ2-7
V gene: TRBV4-1
clone size: -
CDR3 protein: CASSQDVAGLSYEQYF
CDR3 DNA: TGCGCCAGCAGCCAAGACGTAGCGGGCCTTTCCTACGAGCAGTACTTC

D gene: TRBD2
CDR3 length: 18
J gene: TRBJ2-7
V gene: TRBV4-3
clone size: -
CDR3 protein: CASSQDPAGVAGVSEQYF
CDR3 DNA: TGCGCCAGCAGCCAAGATCCCGCGGGAGTAGCGGGAGTGAGCGAGCAGTACTTC

D gene: TRBD2
CDR3 length: 15
J gene: TRBJ2-5
V gene: TRBV6-5
clone size: once
CDR3 protein: CASKRAGVVRETQYF
CDR3 DNA: TGTGCCAGCAAACGGGCGGGGGTTGTTCGAGAGACCCAGTACTTC

D gene: TRBD1
CDR3 length: 16
J gene: TRBJ2-7
V gene: TRBV30
clone size: -
CDR3 protein: CAWSPYRGQLIYEQYF
CDR3 DNA: TGTGCCTGGAGTCCTTACAGGGGGCAACTGATCTACGAGCAGTACTTC

D gene: -
CDR3 length: 16
J gene: TRBJ2-2
V gene: TRBV4-3
clone size: -
CDR3 protein: CASSQDQDRETGELFF
CDR3 DNA: TGCGCCAGCAGCCAAGATCAGGATAGAGAGACCGGGGAGCTGTTTTTT

D gene: TRBD2
CDR3 length: 18
J gene: TRBJ2-1
V gene: TRBV5-4
clone size: -
CDR3 protein: CASSGTSGSPRSYNEQFF
CDR3 DNA: TGTGCCAGCAGCGGGACTAGCGGGAGCCCGAGGTCCTACAATGAGCAGTTCTTC

D gene: -
CDR3 length: 16
J gene: TRBJ2-1
V gene: TRBV6-5
clone size: -
CDR3 protein: CASSYLSGPSYNEQFF
CDR3 DNA: TGTGCCAGCAGTTACCTCAGCGGGCCCTCCTACAATGAGCAGTTCTTC

D gene: -
CDR3 length: 19
J gene: TRBJ2-1
V gene: TRBV7-9
clone size: -
CDR3 protein: CASSLLSGKWEYSYNEQFF
CDR3 DNA: TGTGCCAGCAGCTTATTATCGGGCAAGTGGGAGTATTCCTACAATGAGCAGTTCTTC

D gene: -
CDR3 length: 16
J gene: TRBJ2-4
V gene: TRBV18
clone size: -
CDR3 protein: CASSPEDSLAKNIQYF
CDR3 DNA: TGTGCCAGCTCACCCGAAGACAGCTTAGCCAAAAACATTCAGTACTTC

D gene: -
CDR3 length: 15
J gene: TRBJ2-1
V gene: TRBV30
clone size: -
CDR3 protein: CAWSVLSALRTEQFF
CDR3 DNA: TGTGCCTGGAGTGTACTTAGCGCCCTGCGGACTGAGCAGTTCTTC

D gene: TRBD2
CDR3 length: 16
J gene: TRBJ2-1
V gene: TRBV11-2
clone size: -
CDR3 protein: CASSLAGVWPYNEQFF
CDR3 DNA: TGTGCCAGCAGCCTAGCGGGAGTGTGGCCCTACAATGAGCAGTTCTTC

D gene: TRBD2
CDR3 length: 15
J gene: TRBJ2-7
V gene: TRBV28
clone size: -
CDR3 protein: CASKCREGSSYEQYF
CDR3 DNA: TGTGCCAGCAAGTGCCGGGAGGGCAGCTCCTACGAGCAGTACTTC

D gene: TRBD1
CDR3 length: 16
J gene: TRBJ2-7
V gene: TRBV7-9
clone size: -
CDR3 protein: CASSLTGQGQVHEQYF
CDR3 DNA: TGTGCCAGCAGCTTAACCGGACAGGGACAGGTACACGAGCAGTACTTC

D gene: TRBD2
CDR3 length: 20
J gene: TRBJ2-1
V gene: TRBV27
clone size: -
CDR3 protein: CASTLSGDRLTSGGNNEQFF
CDR3 DNA: TGTGCCAGCACCCTCAGTGGGGACAGACTCACTAGCGGGGGTAACAATGAGCAGTTCTTC

D gene: -
CDR3 length: 15
J gene: TRBJ2-2
V gene: TRBV19
clone size: -
CDR3 protein: CASSIYGSNTGELLF
CDR3 DNA: TGTGCCAGTAGTATCTATGGGTCGAACACCGGGGAGCTGCTTTTT

D gene: TRBD2
CDR3 length: 15
J gene: TRBJ2-7
V gene: TRBV6-5
clone size: few
CDR3 protein: CASSSRGGGRYEQYF
CDR3 DNA: TGTGCCAGCAGTTCCCGAGGCGGCGGGAGATACGAGCAGTACTTC

D gene: -
CDR3 length: 17
J gene: TRBJ1-4
V gene: TRBV4-3
clone size: -
CDR3 protein: CASSQAPQGPGNEKLFF
CDR3 DNA: TGCGCCAGCAGCCAAGCCCCTCAGGGCCCTGGTAATGAAAAACTGTTTTTT

D gene: -
CDR3 length: 13
J gene: TRBJ2-7
V gene: TRBV6-5
clone size: -
CDR3 protein: CASSYGKSYEQYF
CDR3 DNA: TGTGCCAGCAGTTATGGCAAGTCCTACGAGCAGTACTTC

D gene: -
CDR3 length: 16
J gene: TRBJ2-1
V gene: TRBV28
clone size: -
CDR3 protein: CASSLYAGISSNEQFF
CDR3 DNA: TGTGCCAGCAGTTTATACGCAGGGATTAGTTCCAATGAGCAGTTCTTC

D gene: -
CDR3 length: 15
J gene: TRBJ1-2
V gene: TRBV18
clone size: -
CDR3 protein: CASSPTNGAYYGYTF
CDR3 DNA: TGTGCCAGCTCACCCACCAATGGGGCTTACTATGGCTACACCTTC

D gene: -
CDR3 length: 10
J gene: TRBJ2-3
V gene: TRBV29-1
clone size: -
CDR3 protein: CSVASDTQYF
CDR3 DNA: TGCAGCGTTGCCTCGGATACGCAGTATTTT

D gene: TRBD1
CDR3 length: 14
J gene: TRBJ1-1
V gene: TRBV11-3
clone size: -
CDR3 protein: CASSPDRGGTEAFF
CDR3 DNA: TGTGCCAGCAGCCCCGACAGGGGCGGCACTGAAGCTTTCTTT

D gene: TRBD2
CDR3 length: 16
J gene: TRBJ2-1
V gene: TRBV7-8
clone size: once
CDR3 protein: CASSLGGTSDYNEQFF
CDR3 DNA: TGTGCCAGCAGCTTAGGCGGGACTAGCGACTACAATGAGCAGTTCTTC

D gene: TRBD2
CDR3 length: 17
J gene: TRBJ2-1
V gene: TRBV15
clone size: -
CDR3 protein: CATSVEGLAGSYNEQFF
CDR3 DNA: TGTGCCACCAGCGTGGAGGGGCTAGCGGGTTCCTACAATGAGCAGTTCTTC

D gene: -
CDR3 length: 16
J gene: TRBJ2-1
V gene: TRBV7-2
clone size: -
CDR3 protein: CASSLPTRVYYNEQFF
CDR3 DNA: TGTGCCAGCAGCCTCCCAACTAGGGTCTACTACAATGAGCAGTTCTTC

D gene: TRBD2
CDR3 length: 16
J gene: TRBJ2-3
V gene: TRBV5-6
clone size: -
CDR3 protein: CASGAWREGSADTQYF
CDR3 DNA: TGTGCCAGTGGGGCATGGCGGGAGGGTTCGGCAGATACGCAGTATTTT

D gene: -
CDR3 length: 15
J gene: TRBJ2-5
V gene: TRBV6-5
clone size: -
CDR3 protein: CASVYLGRRGETQYF
CDR3 DNA: TGTGCCAGCGTTTACCTGGGTCGAAGGGGGGAGACCCAGTACTTC

D gene: -
CDR3 length: 17
J gene: TRBJ2-3
V gene: TRBV14
clone size: few
CDR3 protein: CASSQDRRAGFTDTQYF
CDR3 DNA: TGTGCCAGCAGCCAAGATCGTAGGGCAGGGTTCACAGATACGCAGTATTTT